The clone carrying this T cell receptor (beta chain) was seen a handful of times. Its antigen is as yet unknown. The trim removed 5 bases at V and 8 bases at J, leaving 12 bases unmatched. CDR1 is MNHEY and CDR2 is SVGEGT in the germline V gene. This CDR3 region has 16 residues. The sample is drawn from a study of post-analysis software for immune sequencing data. About the study: Recorded disease courses covered relapsing-remitting, secondary progressive and progressive-relapsing multiple sclerosis. Some patients had no subtype annotation. Whole-study findings and limits: The normalized Chao1 diversity of multiple sclerosis patients was significantly lower than that of controls. Patients showed TRBV5-6, TRBV5-1 and TRBV20-1 among a few TRBV segments more frequent than in controls. Co-batched samples clustered tightly together by F measure.

TCR beta libraries were prepared from cDNA with unique molecular identifiers. T cells numbering roughly 1 to 10 million gave rise to 500,000 to 600,000 cDNA molecules. TCRdb recomputed calls from the PCR reads with MiXCR, one row per CDR3 protein. The sample yields 150,000 to 200,000 distinct CDR3 sequences, about 30% seen once. The chain combines TRBV6-2 or TRBV6-3 with TRBJ2-1, with 10 bases aligning to TRBD2. Specimen: blood. The clonotype comes from a girl aged 5-17 years with multiple sclerosis. The CDR3 loop is CASSQLAGEGVDEQFF. In nucleotides, the CDR3 is TGTGCCAGCAGTCAGCTAGCGGGAGAGGGGGTGGATGAGCAGTTCTTC.